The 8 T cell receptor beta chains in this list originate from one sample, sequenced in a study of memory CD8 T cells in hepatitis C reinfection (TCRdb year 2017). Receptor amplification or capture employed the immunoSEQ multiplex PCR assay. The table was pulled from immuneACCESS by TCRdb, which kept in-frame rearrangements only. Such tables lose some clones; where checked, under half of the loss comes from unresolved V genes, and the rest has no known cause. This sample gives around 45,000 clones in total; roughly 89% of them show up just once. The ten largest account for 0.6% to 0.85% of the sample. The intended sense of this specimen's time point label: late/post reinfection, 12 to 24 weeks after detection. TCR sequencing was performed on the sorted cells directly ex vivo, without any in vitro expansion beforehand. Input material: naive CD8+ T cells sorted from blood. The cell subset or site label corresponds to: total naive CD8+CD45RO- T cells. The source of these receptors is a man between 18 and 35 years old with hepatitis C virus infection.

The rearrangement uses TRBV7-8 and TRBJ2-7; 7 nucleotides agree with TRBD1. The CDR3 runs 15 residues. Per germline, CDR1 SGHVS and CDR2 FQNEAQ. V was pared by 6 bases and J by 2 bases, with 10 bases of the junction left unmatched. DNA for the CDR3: TGTGCCAGCAGTCCCGAACAGGGGCCAACCTACGAGCAGTACTTC. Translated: CASSPEQGPTYEQYF.

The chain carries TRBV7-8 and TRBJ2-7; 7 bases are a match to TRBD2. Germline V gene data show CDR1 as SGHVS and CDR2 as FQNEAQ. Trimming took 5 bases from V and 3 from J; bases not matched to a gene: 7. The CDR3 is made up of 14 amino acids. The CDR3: CASSALTSIYEQYF. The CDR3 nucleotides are TGTGCCAGCAGCGCCCTGACTAGCATCTACGAGCAGTACTTC.

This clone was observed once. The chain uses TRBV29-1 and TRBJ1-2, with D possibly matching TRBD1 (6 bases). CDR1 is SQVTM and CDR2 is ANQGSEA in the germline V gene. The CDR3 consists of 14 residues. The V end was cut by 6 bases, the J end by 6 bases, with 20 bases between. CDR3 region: CSVAAGTIFNGYTF. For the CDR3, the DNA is TGCAGCGTAGCTGCCGGGACAATCTTCAATGGCTACACCTTC.

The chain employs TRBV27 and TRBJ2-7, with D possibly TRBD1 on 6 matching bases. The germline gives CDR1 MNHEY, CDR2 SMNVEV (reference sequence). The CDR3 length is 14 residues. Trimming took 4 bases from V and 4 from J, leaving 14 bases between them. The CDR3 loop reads CASSSTGSGYEQYF. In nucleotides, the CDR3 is TGTGCCAGCAGTTCTACAGGGTCCGGGTACGAGCAGTACTTC.

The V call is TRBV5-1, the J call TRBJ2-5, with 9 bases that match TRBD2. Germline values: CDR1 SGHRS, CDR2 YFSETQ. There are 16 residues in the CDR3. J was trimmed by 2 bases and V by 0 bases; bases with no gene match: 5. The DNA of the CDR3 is TGCGCCAGCAGCTTGGTTTTGCTAGCGGGACAAGAGACCCAGTACTTC. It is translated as CASSLVLLAGQETQYF.

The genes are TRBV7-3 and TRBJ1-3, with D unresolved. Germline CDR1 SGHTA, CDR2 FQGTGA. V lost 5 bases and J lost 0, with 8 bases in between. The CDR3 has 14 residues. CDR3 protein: CASSAGFSGNTIYF. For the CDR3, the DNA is TGTGCCAGCAGCGCGGGGTTCTCTGGAAACACCATATATTTT.

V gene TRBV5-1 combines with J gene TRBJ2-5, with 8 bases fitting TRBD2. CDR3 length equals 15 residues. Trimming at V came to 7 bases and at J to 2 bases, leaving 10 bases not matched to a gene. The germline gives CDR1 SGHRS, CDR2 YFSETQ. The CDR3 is CASSAGGQLQETQYF. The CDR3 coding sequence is TGCGCCAGCTCGGCGGGGGGACAACTACAAGAGACCCAGTACTTC.

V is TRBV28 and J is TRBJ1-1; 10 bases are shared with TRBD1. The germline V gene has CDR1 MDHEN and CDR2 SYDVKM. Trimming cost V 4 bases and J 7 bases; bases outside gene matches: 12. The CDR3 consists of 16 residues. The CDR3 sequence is CASSSGTGVSLVEAFF. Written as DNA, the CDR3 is TGTGCCAGCAGTTCCGGGACAGGGGTATCCCTAGTTGAAGCTTTCTTT.